These 28 T cell receptor beta chains were sequenced from one sample in a study of post-analysis software for immune sequencing data. Study-wide results and caveats: The five TRBV segments detected at higher frequency in patients than in controls included TRBV5-6, TRBV5-1 and TRBV20-1.

Their cognate antigens are unknown. TCR beta cDNA libraries included unique molecular identifiers. MiXCR, applied by TCRdb to the PCR reads, yields one record per CDR3 protein. The sample yields around 500,000 distinct CDR3 sequences, approximately 34% seen once. The source material was blood. These receptors were obtained from a girl younger than 18 with multiple sclerosis.

The chain recombines TRBV10-3 with TRBJ1-3; D remains ambiguous. Germline loops: CDR1 ENHRY, CDR2 SYGVKD. This CDR3 spans 13 amino acids. Trimming stripped 10 bases from V and 1 base from J, with 11 bases between. The CDR3: CATTQQSGNTIYF. The DNA for the CDR3 is TGTGCCACCACTCAACAATCTGGAAACACCATATATTTT.

This chain connects TRBV7-6 to TRBJ1-1, with 8 bases fitting TRBD1. This CDR3 is built from 14 residues. Per germline, CDR1 SGHVS and CDR2 FNYEAQ. The trim removed 1 base at V and 5 bases at J, leaving 3 bases unmatched. CDR3 amino acids: CASSLGTGQTEAFF. In nucleotides, the CDR3 is TGTGCCAGCAGCTTAGGGACAGGGCAGACTGAAGCTTTCTTT.

This clonotype was observed a few times. V usage is TRBV24-1 and J usage is TRBJ2-7, with a weak D call TRBD2 (5 bases). With 6 bases removed from V and 1 base from J, the gap between germline ends came to 15 bases. This CDR3 has 15 amino acids. Germline lookup yields CDR1 KGHDR and CDR2 SFDVKD. This chain's CDR3 is CATSRSGGKSYEQYF. DNA of the CDR3: TGTGCCACCAGTCGATCAGGAGGAAAGTCCTACGAGCAGTACTTC.

The rearrangement joins TRBV15 to TRBJ2-1; the D is unclear. The CDR3 totals 15 residues. Germline V gives CDR1 LNHNV, CDR2 YYDKDF (reference sequence). Trimming removed 0 bases from V and 6 bases from J, with 12 bases in between. CDR3 protein: CATSRDRASVNEQFF. In nucleotides, the CDR3 is TGTGCCACCAGCAGAGATCGCGCTAGTGTCAATGAGCAGTTCTTC. Together with reference TRBV15 and TRBJ2-1, the CDR3 gives the full variable domain: DAMVIQNPRYQVTQFGKPVTLSCSQTLNHNVMYWYQQKSSQAPKLLFHYYDKDFNNEADTPDNFQSRRPNTSFCFLDIRSPGLGDTAMYLCATSRDRASVNEQFFGPGTRLTVL.

This clonotype came up a few times. The chain carries TRBV6-5 and TRBJ1-2, with D possibly TRBD1 on 6 matching bases. Trimming took off 6 bases at V and 2 bases at J, with 13 bases between the two ends. Germline-derived CDR1 and CDR2 are MNHEY and SVGAGI. The CDR3 consists of 14 residues. For the CDR3, the DNA is TGTGCCAGCAGGTCGGATACAGGGAACTATGGCTACACCTTC. Its protein product is CASRSDTGNYGYTF.

This clonotype showed up just a few times. This chain joins TRBV15 and TRBJ2-3; 11 positions agree with TRBD2. The V gene end was trimmed by 1 base and the J gene end by 4 bases; junction bases not matched to a gene: 4. The germline V gene has CDR1 LNHNV and CDR2 YYDKDF (reference sequence). The length of the CDR3 is 16 residues. CDR3 residues: CATSRVTSGDPDTQYF. In DNA form, the CDR3 reads TGTGCCACCAGCAGAGTGACTAGCGGGGACCCAGATACGCAGTATTTT. The full variable domain, completed using reference TRBV15 and TRBJ2-3, is DAMVIQNPRYQVTQFGKPVTLSCSQTLNHNVMYWYQQKSSQAPKLLFHYYDKDFNNEADTPDNFQSRRPNTSFCFLDIRSPGLGDTAMYLCATSRVTSGDPDTQYFGPGTRLTVL.

The gene calls are TRBV10-3 and TRBJ1-1, with D unresolved. Germline CDR1 is ENHRY and CDR2 is SYGVKD. Trimming stripped 5 bases from V and 1 base from J, with 11 bases between. The CDR3 runs to 14 residues. The CDR3 sequence is CAISTVTGNTEAFF. The CDR3 region has the DNA TGTGCCATCAGTACAGTAACGGGGAACACTGAAGCTTTCTTT.

This clonotype turned up a few times. This sequence joins TRBV10-1 and TRBJ2-1, with a tentative D call TRBD2 (5 bases). In germline, CDR1 is WNHNN, CDR2 SYGVQD (reference sequence). The CDR3 totals 15 residues. Trimming removed 3 bases from V and 8 bases from J, with 17 bases in between. The CDR3 reads CASSEPRTGRDEQFF. The CDR3 region has the DNA TGCGCCAGCAGTGAACCACGGACTGGTAGGGATGAGCAGTTCTTC.

The chain couples TRBV7-2 to TRBJ1-1; D gene unclear. Germline V lookup: CDR1 SGHTA, CDR2 FQGNSA. This CDR3 contains 14 residues. Trimming removed 5 bases at V and 1 base at J, with 11 bases between. The CDR3 sequence is CASSLRLSNTEAFF. The DNA for the CDR3 is TGTGCCAGCAGCCTGAGACTTTCGAACACTGAAGCTTTCTTT. The variable domain in full, completed from reference TRBV7-2 and TRBJ1-1, reads GAGVSQSPSNKVTEKGKDVELRCDPISGHTALYWYRQSLGQGLEFLIYFQGNSAPDKSGLPSDRFSAERTGGSVSTLTIQRTQQEDSAVYLCASSLRLSNTEAFFGQGTRLTVV.

The chain employs TRBV29-1 and TRBJ2-3; the D gene is possibly TRBD1 (5 bases). Trimming took 4 bases from V and 1 from J, leaving 15 bases between them. CDR1 and CDR2 from the germline V gene are SQVTM and ANQGSEA. This CDR3 spans 15 amino acids. Here the CDR3 DNA reads TGCAGCGTTGTGGGGCTCACCGATGGCACAGATACGCAGTATTTT. Its protein product is CSVVGLTDGTDTQYF.

This clonotype was found a few times. The rearrangement links TRBV12-3 or TRBV12-4 to TRBJ2-3; no firm D call. Deletions cut 5 bases from V and 11 bases from J, with 14 bases between. The CDR3 loop spans 12 amino acids. CDR3 coding DNA: TGTGCCAGCAGTCTCGGACCGGCAGTGCAGTATTTT. Protein sequence: CASSLGPAVQYF.

About this clonotype itself: Since a much larger clone is just one base distant, this may be a read error. The chain combines TRBV12-3 or TRBV12-4 with TRBJ2-3; D not resolved. The CDR3 totals 13 residues. CDR3 protein: CASLYGRTDAQYF. The CDR3 region has the DNA TGTGCCAGCTTGTACGGCCGCACAGATGCGCAGTATTTT.

The chain carries TRBV12-3 or TRBV12-4 and TRBJ1-2, with 11 bases that match TRBD1. V was clipped by 4 bases and J by 7 bases; unmatched bases: 5. This CDR3 comprises 14 residues. The CDR3 loop reads CASSSGTGGGGYTF. The CDR3 DNA reads TGTGCCAGCAGTTCCGGGACAGGGGGTGGTGGCTACACCTTC.

The chain couples TRBV7-9 to TRBJ1-1; 7 bases map to TRBD1. This CDR3 region has 16 residues. Trimming cost V 0 bases and J 4 bases; bases outside gene matches: 8. Germline V gives CDR1 SEHNR, CDR2 FQNEAQ (reference sequence). CDR3: CASSLAAGGLGTEAFF. CDR3 nucleotide sequence: TGTGCCAGCAGCTTAGCCGCAGGGGGATTGGGCACTGAAGCTTTCTTT. The whole variable domain, filled in from reference TRBV7-9 and TRBJ1-1, reads DTGVSQNPRHKITKRGQNVTFRCDPISEHNRLYWYRQTLGQGPEFLTYFQNEAQLEKSRLLSDRFSAERPKGSFSTLEIQRTEQGDSAMYLCASSLAAGGLGTEAFFGQGTRLTVV.

The chain is built from TRBV7-9 and TRBJ2-1; D not certain. Per germline, CDR1 SEHNR and CDR2 FQNEAQ (reference sequence). Trimming shortened V by 2 bases and J by 7 bases, and 9 bases separated the two germline ends. The CDR3 totals 13 residues. The chain's CDR3 is CASSLNPLNEQFF. As DNA, the CDR3 is TGTGCCAGCAGCTTAAATCCCCTGAATGAGCAGTTCTTC.

This chain joins TRBV10-1 and TRBJ2-3; the D gene is possibly TRBD1 (5 bases). Per the germline V gene, CDR1 is WNHNN and CDR2 is SYGVQD (reference sequence). V lost 3 bases and J lost 2, with 12 bases in between. CDR3 size: 15 residues. CDR3: CASSDYRSDTDTQYF. CDR3 DNA sequence: TGCGCCAGCAGTGACTACAGGTCCGACACAGATACGCAGTATTTT.

The chain joins TRBV12-3 or TRBV12-4 to TRBJ2-7; possibly TRBD1 for D (6 bases). The J call may be incorrect, as the DNA end agrees better with TRBJ2-5. CDR3 size: 14 residues. The CDR3 loop is CASSTRGRGETQYF. DNA for the CDR3: TGTGCCAGCAGTACCCGGGGCAGGGGAGAGACCCAGTACTTC.

The chain carries TRBV2 and TRBJ2-1, with a weak D call TRBD2 (6 bases). This CDR3 is 12 amino acids long. CDR1 and CDR2 (germline): SNHLY, FYNNEI. V shed 6 bases and J shed 15 bases, with 18 bases lying between them. CDR3 sequence reads: CASRGDSVLPFF. The CDR3, as DNA: TGTGCCAGCAGGGGGGACTCCGTGCTCCCGTTCTTC.

This clonotype turned up a few times. The CDR3 DNA follows: TGTGCCAGCAGTCCCGGACGGGAACAAGGCTACACCTTC. Its protein is CASSPGREQGYTF. J is TRBJ1-2 and V is TRBV6-6; no reliable D call. V lost 5 bases and J 8 bases, leaving 15 bases between the germline ends. Germline V gene sequence: CDR1 MNHNY, CDR2 SVGAGI (reference sequence). This CDR3 region has 13 residues.

Turning to this clonotype: The germline gene is not matched at one end of the junction; a read error may be the cause. V gene TRBV20-1 combines with J gene TRBJ2-7; no firm D call. The CDR3 is 14 residues long. Germline CDR1 and CDR2: DFQATT and SNEGSKA (reference sequence). The CDR3: CGARMQIVPYEQYF. The CDR3 DNA reads TGCGGTGCTAGAATGCAAATCGTACCCTACGAGCAGTACTTC.

This clonotype was seen a handful of times. The chain has TRBV7-2 and TRBJ2-3; D is possibly TRBD2 (6 bases). The germline CDR1 and CDR2 sequences are SGHTA and FQGNSA. The V end lost 1 base, the J end lost 3 bases, and 11 bases lay between the germline ends. The CDR3 is made up of 15 amino acids. As DNA, the CDR3 is TGTGCCAGCAGCTTAGTACTAGCTTCTACAGATACGCAGTATTTT. Translating gives CASSLVLASTDTQYF. The full variable domain, rest sourced from reference TRBV7-2 and TRBJ2-3, is GAGVSQSPSNKVTEKGKDVELRCDPISGHTALYWYRQSLGQGLEFLIYFQGNSAPDKSGLPSDRFSAERTGGSVSTLTIQRTQQEDSAVYLCASSLVLASTDTQYFGPGTRLTVL.

This rearrangement joins TRBV11-2 to TRBJ1-2; no reliable D call. CDR3 size: 13 residues. Deletions cut 5 bases from V and 7 bases from J, with 14 bases between. Germline V gene data show CDR1 as SGHAT and CDR2 as FQNNGV. The CDR3 loop reads CASSPVTRVGYTF. As DNA, the CDR3 is TGTGCCAGCAGCCCCGTGACACGGGTTGGCTACACCTTC.

This sequence joins TRBV6-5 and TRBJ1-5; perhaps TRBD1 as D (6 bases). Trimming removed 5 bases from V and 7 bases from J, with 18 bases in between. Looked up from germline, CDR1 is MNHEY and CDR2 is SVGAGI. The CDR3 loop spans 15 amino acids. The CDR3 region is CASSRSGQPGQPQHF. As DNA, the CDR3 is TGTGCCAGCAGTCGTTCAGGACAGCCGGGGCAGCCCCAGCATTTT.

This clonotype was seen more than once but under ten times. V gene TRBV10-2 combines with J gene TRBJ2-1; 10 positions agree with TRBD2. Germline assignment: CDR1 WSHSY and CDR2 SAAADI. The ends lost 0 bases at V and 4 bases at J; junction bases unmatched: 3. The CDR3 sequence is 16 residues long. The CDR3 loop reads CASSESSGGRYNEQFF. CDR3 nucleotides: TGCGCCAGCAGTGAGTCTAGCGGGGGGCGGTACAATGAGCAGTTCTTC.

This clonotype came up a few times. The V gene is TRBV20-1, the J gene TRBJ2-3; D is uncertain. Germline V gene sequence: CDR1 DFQATT, CDR2 SNEGSKA (reference sequence). The CDR3 is made up of 15 amino acids. Between the trimmed V and J ends, which lost 0 bases and 5 bases, there was a span of 15 bases. For the CDR3, the DNA is TGCAGTGCTAGAGATCGGTGGTTAGTTGTAGATACGCAGTATTTT. It yields the protein CSARDRWLVVDTQYF.

The chain links TRBV5-6 to TRBJ2-1; 10 nucleotides agree with TRBD2. Germline CDR1 is SGHDT and CDR2 is YYEEEE. The CDR3 spans 13 residues. The trim removed 3 bases at V and 10 bases at J, leaving 4 bases unmatched. The CDR3 is CASSWTSGSEQFF. CDR3 nucleotides: TGTGCCAGCAGCTGGACTAGCGGCAGCGAGCAGTTCTTC.

This clonotype occurred a few times. The V gene is TRBV19, the J gene TRBJ2-5, with no clear D. The CDR3 covers 15 residues. The V gene's germline CDR1 is LNHDA and CDR2 SQIVND (reference sequence). V was trimmed by 3 bases and J by 4 bases, leaving 15 bases between them. The CDR3 region is CASSIIGVLGETQYF. In DNA, the CDR3 is TGTGCCAGTAGTATTATAGGAGTCCTCGGAGAGACCCAGTACTTC.

A word on this clonotype: Germline and junction disagree at one end, which may indicate a read error. The gene calls are TRBV10-3 and TRBJ2-7; 8 bases fit TRBD1. Per germline, CDR1 ENHRY and CDR2 SYGVKD. This CDR3 contains 16 residues. This chain's CDR3 is CAISESWDRSSYAQYF. DNA for the CDR3: TGTGCCATCAGTGAGTCCTGGGACAGGAGCTCCTACGCGCAGTACTTC.